Included here is one T cell receptor beta chain sequence, with context. The record originates from a study of blood T cell repertoires in COVID-19. About the research overall: Samples taken during acute and convalescent COVID-19 were collected in the United States, Italy and Spain.

V lost 3 bases and J lost 7; bases outside the gene matches: 1. Germline V gene sequence: CDR1 LNHDA, CDR2 SQIVND (reference sequence). The CDR3 runs 15 residues. Libraries were prepared by immunoSEQ multiplex PCR; TCRdb keeps only in-frame clonotypes and omits some of them. The data contain about 190,000 clones, 70% to 85% of them singletons. This TCR was recovered from a man aged 45-65 years who had recovered from COVID-19. The sample consisted of peripheral blood. V and J are TRBV19 and TRBJ2-1; 15 bases align to TRBD2. The CDR3, as DNA: TGTGCCAGTAGTATGGGGACTAGCGGGAGGAATGAGCAGTTCTTC. This sequence encodes CASSMGTSGRNEQFF. Using reference TRBV19 and TRBJ2-1 for the parts outside the CDR3, the full variable domain is DGGITQSPKYLFRKEGQNVTLSCEQNLNHDAMYWYRQDPGQGLRLIYYSQIVNDFQKGDIAEGYSVSREKKESFPLTVTSAQKNPTAFYLCASSMGTSGRNEQFFGPGTRLTVL.